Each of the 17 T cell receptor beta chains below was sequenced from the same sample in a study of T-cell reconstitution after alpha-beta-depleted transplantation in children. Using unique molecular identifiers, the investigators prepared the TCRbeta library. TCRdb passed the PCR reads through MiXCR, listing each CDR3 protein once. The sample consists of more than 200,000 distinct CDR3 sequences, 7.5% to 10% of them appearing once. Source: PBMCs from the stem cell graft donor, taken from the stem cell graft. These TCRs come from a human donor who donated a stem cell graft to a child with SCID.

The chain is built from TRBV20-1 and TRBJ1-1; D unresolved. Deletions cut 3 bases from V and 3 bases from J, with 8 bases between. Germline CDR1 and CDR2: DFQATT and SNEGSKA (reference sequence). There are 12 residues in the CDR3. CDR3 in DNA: TGCAGTGCTAGTGTTGGACACACTGAAGCTTTCTTT. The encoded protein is CSASVGHTEAFF.

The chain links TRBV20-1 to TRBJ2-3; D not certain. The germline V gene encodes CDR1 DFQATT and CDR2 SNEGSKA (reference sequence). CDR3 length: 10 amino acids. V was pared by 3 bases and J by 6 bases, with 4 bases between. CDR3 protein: CSASGDTQYF. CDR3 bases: TGCAGTGCTAGCGGGGATACGCAGTATTTT.

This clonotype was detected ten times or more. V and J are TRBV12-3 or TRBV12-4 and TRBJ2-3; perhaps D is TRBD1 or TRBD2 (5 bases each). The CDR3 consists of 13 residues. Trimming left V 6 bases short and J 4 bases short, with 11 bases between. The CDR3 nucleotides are TGTGCCAGCAGCCCGATGGGGGCAGATACGCAGTATTTT. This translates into CASSPMGADTQYF.

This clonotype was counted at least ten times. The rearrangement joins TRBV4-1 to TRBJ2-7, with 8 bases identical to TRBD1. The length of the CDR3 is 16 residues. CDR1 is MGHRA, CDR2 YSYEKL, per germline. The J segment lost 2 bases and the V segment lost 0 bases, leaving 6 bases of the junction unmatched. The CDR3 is CASSQDTGQATYEQYF. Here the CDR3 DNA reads TGCGCCAGCAGCCAAGATACGGGACAGGCCACCTACGAGCAGTACTTC.

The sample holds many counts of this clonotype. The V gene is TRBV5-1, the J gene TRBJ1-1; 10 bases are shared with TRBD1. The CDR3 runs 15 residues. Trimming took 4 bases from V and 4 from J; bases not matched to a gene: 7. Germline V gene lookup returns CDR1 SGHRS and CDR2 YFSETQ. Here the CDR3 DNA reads TGCGCCAGCAGCGCGACAGGGGGCGCGGGCACTGAAGCTTTCTTT. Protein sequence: CASSATGGAGTEAFF. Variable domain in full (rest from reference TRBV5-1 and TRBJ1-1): KAGVTQTPRYLIKTRGQQVTLSCSPISGHRSVSWYQQTPGQGLQFLFEYFSETQRNKGNFPGRFSGRQFSNSRSEMNVSTLELGDSALYLCASSATGGAGTEAFFGQGTRLTVV.

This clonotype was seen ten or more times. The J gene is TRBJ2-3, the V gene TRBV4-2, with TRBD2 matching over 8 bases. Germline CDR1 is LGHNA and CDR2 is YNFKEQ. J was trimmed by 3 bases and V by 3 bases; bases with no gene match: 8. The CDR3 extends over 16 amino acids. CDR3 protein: CASSHGGAVGTDTQYF. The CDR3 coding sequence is TGTGCCAGCAGCCACGGGGGGGCTGTAGGGACAGATACGCAGTATTTT.

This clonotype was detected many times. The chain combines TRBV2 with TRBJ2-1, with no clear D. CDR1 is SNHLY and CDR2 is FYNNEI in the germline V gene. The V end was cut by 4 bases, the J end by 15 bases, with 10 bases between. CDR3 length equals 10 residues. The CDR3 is CASSVEGLFF. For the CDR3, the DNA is TGTGCCAGCAGTGTTGAAGGGCTGTTCTTC.

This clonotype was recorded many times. The CDR3 DNA follows: TGTGCCAGCAGCCAATCCGGGACAGGGGGCGAAGCTTTCTTT. Amino acid sequence: CASSQSGTGGEAFF. V is TRBV16 and J is TRBJ1-1; TRBD1 matches at 12 bases. Trimming took 0 bases from V and 8 from J; bases not matched to a gene: 1. CDR3 length: 14 amino acids. Germline V gives CDR1 KGHSY, CDR2 FQNENV.

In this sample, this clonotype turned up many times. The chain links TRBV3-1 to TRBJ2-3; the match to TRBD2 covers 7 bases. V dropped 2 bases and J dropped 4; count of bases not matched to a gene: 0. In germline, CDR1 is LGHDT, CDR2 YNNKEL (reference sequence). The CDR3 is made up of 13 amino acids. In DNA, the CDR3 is TGTGCCAGCAGCCAACGGGGGGCAGATACGCAGTATTTT. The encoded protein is CASSQRGADTQYF.

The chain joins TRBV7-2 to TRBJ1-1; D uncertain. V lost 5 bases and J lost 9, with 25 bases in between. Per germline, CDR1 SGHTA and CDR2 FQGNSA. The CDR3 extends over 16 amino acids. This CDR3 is CASSPQSVGAKGKAFF. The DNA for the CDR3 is TGTGCCAGCAGCCCCCAATCGGTGGGCGCGAAAGGTAAAGCTTTCTTT.

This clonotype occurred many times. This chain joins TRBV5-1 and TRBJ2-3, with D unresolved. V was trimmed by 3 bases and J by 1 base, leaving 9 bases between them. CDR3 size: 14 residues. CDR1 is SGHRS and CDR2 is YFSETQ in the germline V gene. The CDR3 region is CASSSAGRTDTQYF. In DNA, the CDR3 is TGCGCCAGCAGCTCCGCCGGGCGCACAGATACGCAGTATTTT.

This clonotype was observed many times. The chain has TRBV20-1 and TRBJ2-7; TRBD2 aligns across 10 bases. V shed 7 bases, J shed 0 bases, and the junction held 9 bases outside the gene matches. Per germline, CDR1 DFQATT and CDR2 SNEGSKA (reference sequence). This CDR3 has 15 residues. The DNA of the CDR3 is TGCAGTGTAAGTCCCGGACTAGCGGCCTCCTACGAGCAGTACTTC. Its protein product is CSVSPGLAASYEQYF.

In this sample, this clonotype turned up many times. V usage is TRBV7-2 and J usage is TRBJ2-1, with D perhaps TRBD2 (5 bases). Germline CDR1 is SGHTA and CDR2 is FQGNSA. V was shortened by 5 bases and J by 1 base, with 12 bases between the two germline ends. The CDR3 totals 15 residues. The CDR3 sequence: CASSAASQSYNEQFF. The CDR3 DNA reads TGTGCCAGCAGCGCAGCTAGCCAATCCTACAATGAGCAGTTCTTC.

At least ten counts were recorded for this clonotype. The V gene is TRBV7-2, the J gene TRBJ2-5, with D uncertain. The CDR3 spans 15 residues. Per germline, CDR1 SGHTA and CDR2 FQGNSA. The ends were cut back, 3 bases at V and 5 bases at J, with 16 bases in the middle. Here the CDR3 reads CASSFLGSDGETQYF. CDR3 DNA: TGTGCCAGCAGCTTCTTGGGTTCGGATGGCGAGACCCAGTACTTC.

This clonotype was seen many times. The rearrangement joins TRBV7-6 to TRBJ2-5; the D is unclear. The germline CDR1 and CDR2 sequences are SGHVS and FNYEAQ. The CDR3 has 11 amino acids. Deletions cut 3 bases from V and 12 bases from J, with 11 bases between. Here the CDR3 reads CASSFPGVEYF. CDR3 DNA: TGTGCCAGCAGCTTCCCGGGCGTCGAGTACTTC.

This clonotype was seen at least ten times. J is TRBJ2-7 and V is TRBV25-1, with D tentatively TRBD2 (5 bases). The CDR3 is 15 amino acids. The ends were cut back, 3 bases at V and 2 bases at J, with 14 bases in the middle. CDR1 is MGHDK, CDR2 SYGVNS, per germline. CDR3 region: CASSDGNRGTYEQYF. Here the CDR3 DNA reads TGTGCCAGCAGTGATGGAAACAGAGGGACCTACGAGCAGTACTTC.

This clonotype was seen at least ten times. The CDR3 nucleotides read TGCGCCAGCAGCTCCCCCGCCGCGGGGTATGGCACTGAAGCTTTCTTT. Protein sequence: CASSSPAAGYGTEAFF. The chain has TRBV5-1 and TRBJ1-1; D ambiguous. Germline values: CDR1 SGHRS, CDR2 YFSETQ. Trimming pared 3 bases from V and 4 bases from J, leaving 19 bases between. The CDR3 is made up of 16 amino acids.